The next 11 T cell receptor beta chains were all read from a single sample in a study of T cell responses to AZD1222 COVID-19 vaccine (dated by TCRdb to the early 2020s). The method was the immunoSEQ multiplex PCR assay. The immuneACCESS repertoire file appears here via TCRdb, limited to in-frame rearrangements. These files lack a portion of the clones; in checked studies, under half of the deficit traces to unresolved V genes, and the cause of the others is not known. For this sample the table gives around 120,000 clones, of which under 90% were detected only once. The ten largest clones represent about 7.8% of the sample. This sample's time point label indicates: baseline before first vaccination. Sample: peripheral blood, taken on day 0 of AZD1222 vaccination. The source of these receptors is an adult in good health.

The rearrangement links TRBV6-4 to TRBJ2-6, with a tentative D call TRBD1 (5 bases). The V end was cut by 5 bases, the J end by 2 bases, with 10 bases between. Germline assignment: CDR1 MRHNA and CDR2 SNTAGT. The CDR3 spans 15 residues. CDR3 in amino acids: CASSPGYPGANVLTF. CDR3 nucleotides: TGTGCCAGCAGTCCAGGGTATCCTGGGGCCAACGTCCTGACTTTC.

The rearrangement uses TRBV28 and TRBJ2-1, with D possibly matching TRBD2 (5 bases). Germline V lookup: CDR1 MDHEN, CDR2 SYDVKM. Trimming took 5 bases from V and 4 from J, leaving 9 bases between them. The CDR3 is 13 residues long. In nucleotides, the CDR3 is TGTGCCAGCAGTCCAGGCGGGTACAATGAGCAGTTCTTC. It yields the protein CASSPGGYNEQFF. The whole variable domain, filled in from reference TRBV28 and TRBJ2-1, reads DVKVTQSSRYLVKRTGEKVFLECVQDMDHENMFWYRQDPGLGLRLIYFSYDVKMKEKGDIPEGYSVSREKKERFSLILESASTNQTSMYLCASSPGGYNEQFFGPGTRLTVL.

By sample share, this clone is medium-sized. The V and J genes are TRBV7-9 and TRBJ1-1, with a possible D match to TRBD1 (5 bases). The CDR3 is 14 amino acids. CDR1 and CDR2 from the germline V gene are SEHNR and FQNEAQ (reference sequence). The germline V and J ends were trimmed by 6 bases and 3 bases, with 14 bases remaining between them. The CDR3 DNA is TGTGCCAGCAGACAGGCCCCCAGGGACACTGAAGCTTTCTTT. Protein: CASRQAPRDTEAFF.

Concerning this clone itself: One end of the junction fails to match germline, which may point to a read error. The J gene is TRBJ2-3, the V gene TRBV7-7; a possible D gene is TRBD2 (6 bases). The CDR3 is 14 residues long. Germline V gene lookup returns CDR1 SSHAT and CDR2 FNYEAQ (reference sequence). The CDR3 loop is CASSGPSPADTQYF. As DNA, the CDR3 is TGTGCTAGCAGCGGGCCTTCGCCGGCAGATACGCAGTATTTT.

The V and J genes are TRBV9 and TRBJ2-7; TRBD2 matches 8 bases. CDR3 length: 15 amino acids. CDR1 is SGDLS and CDR2 is YYNGEE in the germline V gene. The J segment lost 2 bases and the V segment lost 0 bases, leaving 4 bases of the junction unmatched. The CDR3 DNA follows: TGTGCCAGCAGCGTAGAGGGTAGCGGGACCTACGAGCAGTACTTC. It is translated as CASSVEGSGTYEQYF.

This clone was recorded a few times. The chain carries TRBV9 and TRBJ2-5, with D unresolved. V lost 0 bases, J lost 5 bases, and 8 bases lay in between. This CDR3 comprises 13 residues. In germline, CDR1 is SGDLS, CDR2 YYNGEE. In nucleotides, the CDR3 is TGTGCCAGCAGCGTAGCCCGGTCGGAGACCCAGTACTTC. Translation: CASSVARSETQYF.

The chain uses TRBV10-1 and TRBJ1-1; unclear D gene. Germline CDR1 WNHNN, CDR2 SYGVQD (reference sequence). CDR3 length: 15 residues. The V gene lost 0 bases and the J gene lost 10 bases, with 18 bases spanning the gap. CDR3 region: CASSESNLKDRRAFF. The CDR3, as DNA: TGCGCCAGCAGTGAGTCCAATCTGAAGGATCGGCGAGCTTTCTTT.

The chain is built from TRBV27 and TRBJ1-2; 8 bases agree with TRBD1. The CDR3 is 15 amino acids. V was clipped by 2 bases and J by 4 bases; unmatched bases: 6. The germline V gene has CDR1 MNHEY and CDR2 SMNVEV (reference sequence). The CDR3 sequence is CASSLRTGKIYGYTF. The CDR3 DNA follows: TGTGCCAGCAGTTTAAGGACAGGGAAAATCTATGGCTACACCTTC.

The rearrangement joins TRBV5-5 to TRBJ1-1; D call uncertain. The ends were cut back, 0 bases at V and 2 bases at J, with 17 bases in the middle. Germline CDR1 reads SGHKS; CDR2 reads YYEKEE (reference sequence). The CDR3 spans 17 residues. Written as DNA, the CDR3 is TGTGCCAGCAGCTTGGCGGGCACTCTCGGGTACAACACTGAAGCTTTCTTT. Amino acid sequence: CASSLAGTLGYNTEAFF.

This clone was observed a few times. The chain combines TRBV2 with TRBJ1-5; D gene unclear. The V and J ends lost 9 bases and 7 bases respectively, with 19 bases between them. Per the germline V gene, CDR1 is SNHLY and CDR2 is FYNNEI. CDR3 length: 14 amino acids. CDR3: CASLSSNPGQPQHF. The CDR3 region has the DNA TGTGCCAGTTTGTCTTCCAACCCTGGGCAGCCCCAGCATTTT.

The DNA for the CDR3 is TGCGCCAGCACCCGGGCAGGAGAACAAGAGACCCAGTACTTC. Its translation is CASTRAGEQETQYF. The rearrangement joins TRBV5-1 to TRBJ2-5; no firm D call. V was clipped by 6 bases and J by 2 bases, with 14 bases between them. Germline CDR1 is SGHRS and CDR2 is YFSETQ. The CDR3 runs 14 residues. Variable domain in full (rest from reference TRBV5-1 and TRBJ2-5): KAGVTQTPRYLIKTRGQQVTLSCSPISGHRSVSWYQQTPGQGLQFLFEYFSETQRNKGNFPGRFSGRQFSNSRSEMNVSTLELGDSALYLCASTRAGEQETQYFGPGTRLLVL.